This TCR beta chain was captured by sequencing in a study of Ad26.COV2.S vaccination and SARS-CoV-2 variants. The J segment lost 5 bases and the V segment lost 6 bases, leaving 8 bases of the junction unmatched. Germline V gene lookup returns CDR1 KGHSH and CDR2 LQKENI. The CDR3 length is 16 residues. Treatment indicated: 15 to 20 received Ad26.COV2.S at low or high dose, single or two shots; about five received placebo; per-sample allocation not given. On day 63 after the first injection, vaccine and placebo recipients gave samples. This vaccine is an Ad26 vector that expresses the Wuhan-strain SARS-CoV-2 spike. Assay: immunoSEQ multiplex PCR; the TCRdb copy retains only in-frame clones and omits some. The repertoire has 350,000 to 600,000 clones, 89% of them found once; the top ten carry 1.7%.

The V call is TRBV18, the J call TRBJ1-6; 9 nucleotides align to TRBD1. This TCR derives from a person aged 18-65 years who received the Ad26.COV2.S COVID-19 vaccine or a placebo. The material was peripheral blood, obtained in a trial of Ad26.COV2.S vaccine versus placebo. The CDR3 DNA reads as TGTGCCAGCTCCCACGGGGACAGGGCTAATAATTCACCCCTCCACTTT. This sequence encodes CASSHGDRANNSPLHF. The whole variable domain, remainder taken from reference TRBV18 and TRBJ1-6, is NAGVMQNPRHLVRRRGQEARLRCSPMKGHSHVYWYRQLPEEGLKFMVYLQKENIIDESGMPKERFSAEFPKEGPSILRIQQVVRGDSAAYFCASSHGDRANNSPLHFGNGTRLTVT.